The following is a T cell receptor beta chain sequence with its context. Treatment given: randomized to nivolumab then ipilimumab (arm A) or the reverse (arm B). No patient had prior DNA-damaging chemotherapy. The entry originates in a study of sequential checkpoint blockade in melanoma. Study-wide context: Both treatment sequences were followed by maintenance nivolumab. After nivolumab or ipilimumab alone, about two dozen patients had week-13 rebiopsies.

Here immunoSEQ multiplex PCR was the method, and the copy in TCRdb shows in-frame clones only, minus some. The table has 1,900 or so clones, about 22% seen once. This specimen consisted of tumor tissue (inferred from file names), obtained from a patient given nivolumab and ipilimumab in sequence. This receptor was identified in a human donor with melanoma.

CDR3 coding DNA: TGTGCCTGGACGGGACTAGCAGGTTACAATGAGCAGTTCTTC. The encoded protein is CAWTGLAGYNEQFF. This chain connects TRBV30 to TRBJ2-1; the match to TRBD2 covers 9 bases. CDR3 length: 14 amino acids. In germline, CDR1 is GTSNPN, CDR2 SVGIG (reference sequence). The J segment lost 4 bases and the V segment lost 4 bases, leaving 5 bases of the junction unmatched.